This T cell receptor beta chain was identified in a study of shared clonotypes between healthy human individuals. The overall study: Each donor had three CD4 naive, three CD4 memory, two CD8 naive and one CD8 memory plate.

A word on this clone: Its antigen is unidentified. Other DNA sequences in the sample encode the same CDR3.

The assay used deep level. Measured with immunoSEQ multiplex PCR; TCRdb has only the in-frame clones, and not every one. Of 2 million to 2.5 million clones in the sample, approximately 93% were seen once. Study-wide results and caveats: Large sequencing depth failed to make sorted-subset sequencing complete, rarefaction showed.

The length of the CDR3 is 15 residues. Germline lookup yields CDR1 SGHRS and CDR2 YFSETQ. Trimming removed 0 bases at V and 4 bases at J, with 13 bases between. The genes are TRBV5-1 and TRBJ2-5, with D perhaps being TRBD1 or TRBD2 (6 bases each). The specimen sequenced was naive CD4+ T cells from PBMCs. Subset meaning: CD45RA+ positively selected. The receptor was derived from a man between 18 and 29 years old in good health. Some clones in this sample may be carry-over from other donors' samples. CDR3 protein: CASSLAGRGGETQYF. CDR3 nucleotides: TGCGCCAGCAGCTTGGCGGGCAGGGGAGGAGAGACCCAGTACTTC.